This paragraph covers one T cell receptor (beta chain) sequence. The data stem from a study of Graves' ophthalmopathy and Graves' hyperthyroidism. V was pared by 3 bases and J by 4 bases, with 12 bases between. The length of the CDR3 is 14 residues. CDR3 regions of TCR beta were amplified from RNA transcripts. RT-PCR in the first round used HTBI primers; a second-round multiplex PCR followed. MiXCR was run by TCRdb on the multiplex PCR reads, yielding one entry per CDR3 protein. The table shows a few hundred thousand distinct CDR3 sequences, with roughly 21% occurring only once. Researchers turned away patients with other autoimmune diseases, uncontrolled infections, pregnancy or lactation.

Material: peripheral blood. This sequence was found in a woman aged 50 to 60 with Graves' ophthalmopathy. The chain recombines TRBV12-3 or TRBV12-4 with TRBJ2-5; D remains unclear. CDR3 loop: CASSLGLSGETQYF. The CDR3 nucleotides read TGTGCCAGCAGTTTGGGGTTATCTGGAGAGACCCAGTACTTC.